These T cell receptor beta chains were read from a single sample in a study of blood T cell repertoires in COVID-19. Assay used: immunoSEQ multiplex PCR; TCRdb lists only in-frame clones, some missing. In the table there are over 300,000 clones, about 91% of which are singletons. Specimen: PBMCs or T cells enriched from blood (not recorded which). The receptor source for this set is a woman in her 40s who had recovered from COVID-19. CDR3s include the opening cysteine and the closing phenylalanine or tryptophan. Each record gives: V gene, CDR3 protein.

v_gene: TRBV7-3; CDR3aa: CASSLTRETTGELFF
v_gene: TRBV27; CDR3aa: CASSLRQGVNPYEQYF
v_gene: TRBV24-1; CDR3aa: CATSDFGRASSYNEQFF
v_gene: TRBV5-4; CDR3aa: CASSPTGTAYEQYF
v_gene: TRBV18; CDR3aa: CASSPLPYGAEAFF
v_gene: TRBV4-1; CDR3aa: CASSQDRLLNEQFF
v_gene: TRBV27; CDR3aa: CASSLFGQGARWTEAFF
v_gene: TRBV6-5; CDR3aa: CASSYKGTGVEAFF
v_gene: TRBV3-1/TRBV3-2; CDR3aa: CASSQGAGQAGYGYTF
v_gene: TRBV11-2; CDR3aa: CATETGDGTDTQYF
v_gene: TRBV18; CDR3aa: CASSPQAVRGGYEQYF
v_gene: TRBV7-2; CDR3aa: CASSFGRSGETQYF
v_gene: TRBV28; CDR3aa: CASSLSSAGNSPLHF
v_gene: TRBV29-1; CDR3aa: CSVVEGAGSKNIQYF
v_gene: TRBV3-1/TRBV3-2; CDR3aa: CASSLGLGAAQETQYF
v_gene: TRBV6-5; CDR3aa: CASSYSMAGVAEQYF
v_gene: TRBV28; CDR3aa: CASSLSGGAWYNEQFF
v_gene: TRBV4-3; CDR3aa: CASSQDDRTGGWAEAFF
v_gene: TRBV25-1; CDR3aa: CASSGLASLDTQYF
v_gene: TRBV2; CDR3aa: CASRGGLADYEQYF
v_gene: TRBV7-3; CDR3aa: CASSLGDSSDTQYF
v_gene: TRBV21-1; CDR3aa: CASSKETTPPHQPQHF
v_gene: TRBV11-3; CDR3aa: CASSLDPLGGREGGWEQYF
v_gene: TRBV24-1; CDR3aa: CATSGSREFSDTQYF
v_gene: TRBV7-2; CDR3aa: CASSLQVTDTQYF
v_gene: TRBV2; CDR3aa: CASSGPSSTDTQYF
v_gene: TRBV5-1; CDR3aa: CASSSIAGVGFGTQYF
v_gene: TRBV21-1; CDR3aa: CASSRRKNRGLEKLFF
v_gene: TRBV14; CDR3aa: CASSQDQQGKAFF
v_gene: TRBV28; CDR3aa: CASRRTGDQETQYF
v_gene: TRBV29-1; CDR3aa: CSVEAGYSTSNTEAFF
v_gene: TRBV7-2; CDR3aa: CASSAGLAGRFSQFF
v_gene: TRBV7-3; CDR3aa: CASSWTSGIQETQYF
v_gene: TRBV9; CDR3aa: CASSSGGNRGYTF
v_gene: TRBV4-1; CDR3aa: CASSQDPGRATDTQYF
v_gene: TRBV19; CDR3aa: CASSPPPDNNEQFF
v_gene: TRBV9; CDR3aa: CASNREGLYEQYF
v_gene: TRBV7-9; CDR3aa: CASSPGWTSDIYNEQFF
v_gene: TRBV10-2; CDR3aa: CASSATGFEAFF
v_gene: TRBV18; CDR3aa: CASSRGLNTEAFF
v_gene: TRBV5-1; CDR3aa: CASSLRGGANEKLFF
v_gene: TRBV7-6; CDR3aa: CASSLNFGQGYIQYF
v_gene: TRBV18; CDR3aa: CASSQRGIQETQYF
v_gene: TRBV2; CDR3aa: CASSERSGRPQHF
v_gene: TRBV6-1; CDR3aa: CASSEGWGSYSGNTIYF
v_gene: TRBV30; CDR3aa: CAWSVSGLGNTIYF
v_gene: TRBV9; CDR3aa: CASSVTSGRHNEQFF
v_gene: TRBV28; CDR3aa: CASRNSGTGSYEQYF
v_gene: TRBV6-5; CDR3aa: CASSPSNRGRQPQHF
v_gene: TRBV7-2; CDR3aa: CASSGGGSGNTIYF